This T cell receptor (beta chain) came from a study of shared clonotypes between healthy human individuals. The CDR3 extends over 15 amino acids. V lost 5 bases, J lost 0 bases, and 4 bases stayed unmatched. In germline, CDR1 is MNHEY, CDR2 SMNVEV (reference sequence). Repertoires were generated with immunoSEQ multiplex PCR, while TCRdb's copy carries only in-frame clones and drops some. Of around 980,000 clones listed, about four fifths are singletons. Only Caucasian adults living in Nashville, Tennessee served as donors. The sample consisted of memory CD4+ T cells from PBMCs. Regarding subset: CD45RA-negative fraction. The chain employs TRBV27 and TRBJ2-1; 7 bases map to TRBD1. The receptor comes from a man aged 18 to 29 in good health. Some clones in this sample may be carry-over from other donors' samples. Here the CDR3 DNA reads TGTGCCAGCAGTCGGGGACAGCCCTCCTACAATGAGCAGTTCTTC. It is translated as CASSRGQPSYNEQFF.